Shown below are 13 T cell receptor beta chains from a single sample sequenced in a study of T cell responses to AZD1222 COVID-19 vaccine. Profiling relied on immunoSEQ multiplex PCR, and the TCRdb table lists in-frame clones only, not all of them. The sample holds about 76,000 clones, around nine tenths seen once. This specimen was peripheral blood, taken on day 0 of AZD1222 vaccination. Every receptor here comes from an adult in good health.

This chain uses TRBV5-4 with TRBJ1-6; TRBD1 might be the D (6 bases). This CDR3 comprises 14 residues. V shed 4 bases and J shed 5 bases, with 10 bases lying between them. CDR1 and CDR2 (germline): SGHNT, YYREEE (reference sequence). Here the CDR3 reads CASSPGHNNSPLHF. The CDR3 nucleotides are TGTGCCAGCAGCCCGGGACACAATAATTCACCCCTCCACTTT.

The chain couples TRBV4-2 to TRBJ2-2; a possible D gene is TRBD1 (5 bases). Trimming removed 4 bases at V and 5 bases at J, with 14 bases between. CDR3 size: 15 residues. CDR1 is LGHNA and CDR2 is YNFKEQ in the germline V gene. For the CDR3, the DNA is TGTGCCAGCAGCCTCCTGTCAGGGCAAACCGGGGAGCTGTTTTTT. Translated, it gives CASSLLSGQTGELFF.

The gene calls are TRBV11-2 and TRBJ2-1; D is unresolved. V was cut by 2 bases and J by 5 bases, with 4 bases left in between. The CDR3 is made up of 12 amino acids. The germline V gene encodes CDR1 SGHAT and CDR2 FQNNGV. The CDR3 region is CASSLIHNEQFF. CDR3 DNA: TGTGCCAGCAGCTTAATTCACAATGAGCAGTTCTTC. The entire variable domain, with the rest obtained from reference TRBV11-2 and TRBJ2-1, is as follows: EAGVAQSPRYKIIEKRQSVAFWCNPISGHATLYWYQQILGQGPKLLIQFQNNGVVDDSQLPKDRFSAERLKGVDSTLKIQPAKLEDSAVYLCASSLIHNEQFFGPGTRLTVL.

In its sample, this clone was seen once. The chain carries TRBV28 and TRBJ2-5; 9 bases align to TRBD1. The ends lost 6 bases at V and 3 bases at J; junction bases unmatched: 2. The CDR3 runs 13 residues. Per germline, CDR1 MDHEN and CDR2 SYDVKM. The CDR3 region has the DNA TGTGCCAGCAGAACAGGGGGCGAAGAGACCCAGTACTTC. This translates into CASRTGGEETQYF.

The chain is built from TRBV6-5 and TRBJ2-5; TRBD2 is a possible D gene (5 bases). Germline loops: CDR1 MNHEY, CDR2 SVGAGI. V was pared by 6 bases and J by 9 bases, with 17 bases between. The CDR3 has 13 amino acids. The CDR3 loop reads CASRNGETRAQYF. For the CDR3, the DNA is TGTGCCAGCAGGAACGGGGAAACGCGGGCCCAGTACTTC.

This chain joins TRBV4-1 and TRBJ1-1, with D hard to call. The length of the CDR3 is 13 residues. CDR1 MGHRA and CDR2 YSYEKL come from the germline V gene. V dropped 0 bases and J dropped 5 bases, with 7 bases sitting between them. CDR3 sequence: CASSQEGETEAFF. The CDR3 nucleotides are TGCGCCAGCAGCCAAGAGGGTGAGACTGAAGCTTTCTTT.

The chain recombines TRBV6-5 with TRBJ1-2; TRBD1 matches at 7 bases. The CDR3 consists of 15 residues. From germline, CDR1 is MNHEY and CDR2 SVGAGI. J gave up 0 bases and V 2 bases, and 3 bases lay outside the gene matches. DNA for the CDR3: TGTGCCAGCAGTTACACAGGGGCCTCTAACTATGGCTACACCTTC. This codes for CASSYTGASNYGYTF.

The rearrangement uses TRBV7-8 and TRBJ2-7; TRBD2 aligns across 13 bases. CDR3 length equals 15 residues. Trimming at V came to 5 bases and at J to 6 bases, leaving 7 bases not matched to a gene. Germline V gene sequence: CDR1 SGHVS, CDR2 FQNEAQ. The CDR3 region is CASSPSLAGGLEQYV. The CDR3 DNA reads TGTGCCAGCAGCCCCTCACTAGCGGGGGGGCTCGAGCAGTACGTC.

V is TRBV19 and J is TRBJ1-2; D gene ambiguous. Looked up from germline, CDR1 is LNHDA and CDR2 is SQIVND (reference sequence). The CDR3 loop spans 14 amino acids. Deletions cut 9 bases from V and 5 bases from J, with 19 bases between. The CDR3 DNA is TGTGCCAGCCAGCATGGGCGCCTAGGTTATGGCTACACCTTC. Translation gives CASQHGRLGYGYTF.

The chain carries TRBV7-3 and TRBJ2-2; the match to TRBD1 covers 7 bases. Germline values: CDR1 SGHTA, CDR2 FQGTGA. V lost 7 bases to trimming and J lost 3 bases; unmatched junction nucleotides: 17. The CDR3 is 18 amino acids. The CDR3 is CASTPNANRDSHTGELFF. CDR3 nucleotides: TGTGCCAGCACCCCGAACGCGAACCGGGACAGCCACACCGGGGAGCTGTTTTTT. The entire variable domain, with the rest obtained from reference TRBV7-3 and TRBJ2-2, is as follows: GAGVSQTPSNKVTEKGKYVELRCDPISGHTALYWYRQSLGQGPEFLIYFQGTGAADDSGLPNDRFFAVRPEGSVSTLKIQRTERGDSAVYLCASTPNANRDSHTGELFFGEGSRLTVL.

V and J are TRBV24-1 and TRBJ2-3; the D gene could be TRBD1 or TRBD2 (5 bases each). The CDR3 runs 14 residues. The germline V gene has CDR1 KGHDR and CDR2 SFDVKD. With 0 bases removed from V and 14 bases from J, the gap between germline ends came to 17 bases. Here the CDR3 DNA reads TGTGCCACCAGTGATTTGAAACAAGAGGGGATCCTGTATTTT. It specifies CATSDLKQEGILYF.

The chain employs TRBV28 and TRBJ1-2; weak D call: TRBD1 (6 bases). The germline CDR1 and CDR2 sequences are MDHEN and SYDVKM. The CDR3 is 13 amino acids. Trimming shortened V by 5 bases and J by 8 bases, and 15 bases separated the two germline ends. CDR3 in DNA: TGTGCCAGCAGTCCCTCGACGGGGGCCGGCTACACCTTC. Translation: CASSPSTGAGYTF.

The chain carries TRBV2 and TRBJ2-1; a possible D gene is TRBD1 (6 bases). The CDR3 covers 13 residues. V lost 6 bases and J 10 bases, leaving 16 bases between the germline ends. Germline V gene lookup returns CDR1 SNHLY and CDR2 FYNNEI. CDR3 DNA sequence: TGTGCCAGCAGGGGGGCTAGACCCTCCGAGCAGTTCTTC. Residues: CASRGARPSEQFF. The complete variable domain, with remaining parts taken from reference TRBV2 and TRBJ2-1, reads EPEVTQTPSHQVTQMGQEVILRCVPISNHLYFYWYRQILGQKVEFLVSFYNNEISEKSEIFDDQFSVERPDGSNFTLKIRSTKLEDSAMYFCASRGARPSEQFFGPGTRLTVL.